This entry lists 14 T cell receptor beta chains sequenced from one sample in a study of T cell changes during pregnancy in multiple sclerosis. Assay: immunoSEQ multiplex PCR; the TCRdb copy retains only in-frame clones and omits some. The sample has more than 85,000 clones; 93% are singletons. Material: peripheral blood, obtained in the third trimester of pregnancy. Every receptor here comes from a female donor in good health, enrolled as a control in a pregnancy study.

The chain employs TRBV28 and TRBJ2-7; 11 nucleotides match TRBD2. CDR1 is MDHEN, CDR2 SYDVKM, per germline. V shed 8 bases, J shed 4 bases, and the junction held 4 bases outside the gene matches. The CDR3 extends over 13 amino acids. In DNA, the CDR3 is TGTGCCAGCGCCTCTAGCGGGAGGTACGAGCAGTACTTC. This codes for CASASSGRYEQYF.

The chain couples TRBV4-1 to TRBJ2-7, with 7 positions matching TRBD2. The CDR3 is 15 amino acids. J was trimmed by 4 bases and V by 0 bases; bases with no gene match: 6. Germline loops: CDR1 MGHRA, CDR2 YSYEKL. CDR3 coding DNA: TGCGCCAGCAGCCAAGATCCGGGACTACATTACGAGCAGTACTTC. Its protein product is CASSQDPGLHYEQYF.

This clone was counted once. The chain links TRBV27 to TRBJ2-7; D not certain. Trimming stripped 0 bases from V and 0 bases from J, with 6 bases between. The CDR3 runs 14 residues. The germline V gene has CDR1 MNHEY and CDR2 SMNVEV (reference sequence). The CDR3, as DNA: TGTGCCAGCAGTTTATCGTCTAGCTCCTACGAGCAGTACTTC. As protein: CASSLSSSSYEQYF.

CDR3: CASSPAGGPSSYEQYF. CDR3 nucleotides: TGTGCCAGCAGCCCGGCAGGGGGACCCAGCTCCTACGAGCAGTACTTC. The chain has TRBV7-2 and TRBJ2-7; TRBD1 matches 7 bases. V dropped 5 bases and J dropped 0; count of bases not matched to a gene: 10. This CDR3 has 16 amino acids. Germline CDR1 and CDR2: SGHTA and FQGNSA.

The V gene is TRBV7-2, the J gene TRBJ2-2; TRBD1 might be the D (6 bases). Germline lookup yields CDR1 SGHTA and CDR2 FQGNSA. The V end was cut by 7 bases, the J end by 3 bases, with 12 bases between. This CDR3 spans 14 amino acids. The CDR3 is CASTLDSYTGELFF. CDR3 coding DNA: TGTGCCAGCACCTTGGACAGCTACACCGGGGAGCTGTTTTTT.

The rearrangement uses TRBV28 and TRBJ1-1, with no clear D. CDR3 length: 13 residues. V lost 3 bases, J lost 2 bases, and 7 bases lay in between. From germline, CDR1 is MDHEN and CDR2 SYDVKM. CDR3 sequence reads: CASSLPYNTEAFF. Here the CDR3 DNA reads TGTGCCAGCAGTTTGCCCTACAACACTGAAGCTTTCTTT.

The rearrangement uses TRBV7-6 and TRBJ2-3, with TRBD2 matching over 16 bases. Germline V gives CDR1 SGHVS, CDR2 FNYEAQ. This CDR3 has 17 amino acids. V dropped 4 bases and J dropped 4; count of bases not matched to a gene: 5. The CDR3: CASSSGLAGGFADTQYF. CDR3 bases: TGTGCCAGCAGCTCGGGACTAGCGGGAGGGTTCGCAGATACGCAGTATTTT.

The CDR3 is CASSLETAEQYF. CDR3 coding DNA: TGCGCCAGCAGCTTGGAGACAGCCGAGCAGTACTTC. The chain recombines TRBV5-1 with TRBJ2-7; possibly TRBD1 for D (5 bases). V was cut by 0 bases and J by 6 bases, with 7 bases left in between. CDR3 size: 12 residues. Germline CDR1 and CDR2: SGHRS and YFSETQ.

The chain combines TRBV9 with TRBJ1-3; maybe TRBD1 (5 bases). Trimming shortened V by 4 bases and J by 4 bases, and 15 bases separated the two germline ends. The CDR3 covers 15 residues. Germline CDR1 and CDR2: SGDLS and YYNGEE. The CDR3 DNA follows: TGTGCCAGCAGCTCTCGGGGGGGTTTGGGAAACACCATATATTTT. Its protein product is CASSSRGGLGNTIYF.

The chain has TRBV19 and TRBJ2-5, with 7 bases matching TRBD2. Germline-derived CDR1 and CDR2 are LNHDA and SQIVND (reference sequence). CDR3 length: 15 amino acids. With 0 bases clipped from V and 5 bases from J, the junction kept 6 bases outside the gene matches. The CDR3: CASSIDGGSGETQYF. Written as DNA, the CDR3 is TGTGCCAGTAGTATAGACGGCGGGAGTGGGGAGACCCAGTACTTC.

The chain recombines TRBV5-1 with TRBJ2-1; D possibly corresponds to TRBD2 (7 bases). The V gene lost 0 bases and the J gene lost 2 bases, with 12 bases spanning the gap. This CDR3 contains 16 residues. Germline lookup yields CDR1 SGHRS and CDR2 YFSETQ. The CDR3 DNA follows: TGCGCCAGCAGCTTGGATGGGGGGGGCCCCTACAATGAGCAGTTCTTC. Residues: CASSLDGGGPYNEQFF.

The rearrangement links TRBV6-5 to TRBJ2-1, with D maybe TRBD1 (6 bases). The germline V gene encodes CDR1 MNHEY and CDR2 SVGAGI. V lost 2 bases and J lost 8, with 16 bases in between. This CDR3 has 15 amino acids. CDR3 amino acids: CASSYGPGAPYEQFF. CDR3 DNA: TGTGCCAGCAGTTACGGTCCAGGGGCTCCATATGAGCAGTTCTTC.

The genes are TRBV5-1 and TRBJ2-2, with 11 bases aligning to TRBD2. CDR3 length: 16 residues. CDR1 is SGHRS, CDR2 YFSETQ, per germline. V trimming: 3 bases; J trimming: 6 bases; junction bases outside the gene matches: 7. The CDR3 reads CASSWGLADVAGELFF. The CDR3 DNA is TGCGCCAGCAGCTGGGGACTAGCGGACGTGGCCGGGGAGCTGTTTTTT. The whole variable domain, filled in from reference TRBV5-1 and TRBJ2-2, reads KAGVTQTPRYLIKTRGQQVTLSCSPISGHRSVSWYQQTPGQGLQFLFEYFSETQRNKGNFPGRFSGRQFSNSRSEMNVSTLELGDSALYLCASSWGLADVAGELFFGEGSRLTVL.

The rearrangement joins TRBV28 to TRBJ1-1; TRBD1 is a possible D gene (6 bases). V lost 4 bases to trimming and J lost 6 bases, with 15 bases between them. Per the germline V gene, CDR1 is MDHEN and CDR2 is SYDVKM. This CDR3 region has 14 residues. In DNA form, the CDR3 reads TGTGCCAGCAGTTCCACAGGGCGGAGGTCTGAAGCTTTCTTT. It is translated as CASSSTGRRSEAFF.